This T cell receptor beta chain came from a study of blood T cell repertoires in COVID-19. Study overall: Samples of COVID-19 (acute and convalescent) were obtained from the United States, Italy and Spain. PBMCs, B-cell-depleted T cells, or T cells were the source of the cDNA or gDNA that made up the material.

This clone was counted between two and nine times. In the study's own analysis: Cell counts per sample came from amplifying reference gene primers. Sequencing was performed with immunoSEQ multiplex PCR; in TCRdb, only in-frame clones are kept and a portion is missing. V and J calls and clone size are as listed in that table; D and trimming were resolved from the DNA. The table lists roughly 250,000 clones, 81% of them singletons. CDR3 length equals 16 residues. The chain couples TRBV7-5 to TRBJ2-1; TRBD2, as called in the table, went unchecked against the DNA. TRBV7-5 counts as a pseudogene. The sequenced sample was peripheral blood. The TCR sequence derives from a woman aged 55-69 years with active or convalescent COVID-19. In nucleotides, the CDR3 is TGTGCCAGAAGCTTAATGTGGCGGGGGCCCTACAATGAGCAGTTCTTC. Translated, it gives CARSLMWRGPYNEQFF.